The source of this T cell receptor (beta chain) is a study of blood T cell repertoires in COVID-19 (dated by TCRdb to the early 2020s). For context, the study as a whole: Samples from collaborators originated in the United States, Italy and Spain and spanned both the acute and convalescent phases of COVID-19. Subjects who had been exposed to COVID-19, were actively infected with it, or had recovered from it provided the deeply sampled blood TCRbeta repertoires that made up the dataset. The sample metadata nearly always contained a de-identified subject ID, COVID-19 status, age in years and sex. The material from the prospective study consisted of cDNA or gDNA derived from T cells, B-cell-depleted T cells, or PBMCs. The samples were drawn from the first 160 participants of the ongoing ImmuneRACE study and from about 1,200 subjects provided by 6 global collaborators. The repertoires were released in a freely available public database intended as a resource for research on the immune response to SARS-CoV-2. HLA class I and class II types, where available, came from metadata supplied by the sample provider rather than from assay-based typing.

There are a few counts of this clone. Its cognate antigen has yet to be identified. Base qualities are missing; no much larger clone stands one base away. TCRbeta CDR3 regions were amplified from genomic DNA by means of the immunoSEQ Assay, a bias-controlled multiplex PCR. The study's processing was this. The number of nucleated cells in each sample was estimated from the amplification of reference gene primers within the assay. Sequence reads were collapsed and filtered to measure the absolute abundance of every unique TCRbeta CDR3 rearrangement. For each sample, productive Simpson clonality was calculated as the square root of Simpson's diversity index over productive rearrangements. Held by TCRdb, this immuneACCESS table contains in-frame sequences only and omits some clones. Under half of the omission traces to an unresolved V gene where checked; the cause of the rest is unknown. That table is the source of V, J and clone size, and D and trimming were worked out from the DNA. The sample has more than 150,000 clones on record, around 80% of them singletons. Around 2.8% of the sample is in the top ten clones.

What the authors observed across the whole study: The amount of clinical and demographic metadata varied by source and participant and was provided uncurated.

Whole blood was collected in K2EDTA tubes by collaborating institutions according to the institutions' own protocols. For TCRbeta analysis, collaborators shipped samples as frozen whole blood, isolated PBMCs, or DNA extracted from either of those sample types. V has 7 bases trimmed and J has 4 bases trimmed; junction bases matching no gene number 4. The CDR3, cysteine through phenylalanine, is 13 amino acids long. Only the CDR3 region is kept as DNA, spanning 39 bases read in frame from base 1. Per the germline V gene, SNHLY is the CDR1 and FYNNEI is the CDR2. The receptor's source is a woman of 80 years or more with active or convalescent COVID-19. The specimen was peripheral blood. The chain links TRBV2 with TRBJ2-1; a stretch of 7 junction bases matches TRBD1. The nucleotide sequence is TGTGCCAGCATTCAGACAGGGTACAATGAGCAGTTCTTC. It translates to CASIQTGYNEQFF.